One sample yielded the 27 T cell receptor beta chains listed below, sequenced in a study of a mutant IDH1 vaccine in newly diagnosed glioma. Profiling relied on immunoSEQ multiplex PCR, and the TCRdb table lists in-frame clones only, not all of them. The repertoire holds approximately 92,000 clones, about four fifths seen once, with 7.4% in the top ten. As to time point: baseline, week 1 (first vaccination visit). Treatment described: pre-vaccination baseline after standard-of-care therapy. Sequenced material: PBMCs, taken from a glioma patient treated with radiotherapy, temozolomide or both. These receptors came from a woman aged 50 to 60 with glioma.

V gene TRBV7-2 combines with J gene TRBJ2-5, with unresolved D. The CDR3 loop spans 13 amino acids. Germline CDR1 reads SGHTA; CDR2 reads FQGNSA. V gave up 1 base and J gave up 5 bases, with 8 bases separating them. The CDR3: CASSLGLVETQYF. As DNA, the CDR3 is TGTGCCAGCAGCTTAGGTCTAGTCGAGACCCAGTACTTC.

This rearrangement joins TRBV5-4 to TRBJ1-3; D might be TRBD1 (6 bases). Germline V gene lookup returns CDR1 SGHNT and CDR2 YYREEE (reference sequence). Trimming stripped 3 bases from V and 0 bases from J, with 16 bases between. The CDR3 is made up of 17 amino acids. The CDR3 DNA is TGTGCCAGCAGCTCACCCCTCGGGGGCAACTCTGGAAACACCATATATTTT. Amino acid sequence: CASSSPLGGNSGNTIYF.

Notes on this clone: One junction end disagrees with the germline gene, perhaps due to a read error. The chain uses TRBV19 and TRBJ1-3; no clear D. Germline V gene sequence: CDR1 LNHDA, CDR2 SQIVND (reference sequence). The CDR3 consists of 11 residues. As DNA, the CDR3 is TGTGCCAGTAGGATAGGAAACACCATATATTTT. Encoded protein: CASRIGNTIYF.

The chain employs TRBV5-8 and TRBJ1-4, with unresolved D. V was pared by 0 bases and J by 2 bases, with 11 bases between. The CDR3 spans 16 residues. Germline V gene sequence: CDR1 SGHTS, CDR2 YDEGEE. CDR3 coding DNA: TGTGCCAGCAGCTTGGCAGGAGTTCGGACTAATGAAAAACTGTTTTTT. Translating gives CASSLAGVRTNEKLFF.

This chain links TRBV5-1 with TRBJ1-4; perhaps TRBD1 as D (5 bases). CDR1 SGHRS and CDR2 YFSETQ come from the germline V gene. Trimming removed 0 bases from V and 10 bases from J, with 22 bases in between. CDR3 length equals 17 residues. The CDR3 bases are TGCGCCAGCAGCTTGGTTCCGGGCATGAGCGGGACCGTAAAACTGTTTTTT. It encodes CASSLVPGMSGTVKLFF.

V and J are TRBV19 and TRBJ1-2, with 8 bases that match TRBD1. Germline CDR1 is LNHDA and CDR2 is SQIVND (reference sequence). Germline trimming cut 6 bases from V and 2 bases from J; bases unmatched to any gene: 2. The CDR3 spans 13 residues. The CDR3 here is CASRRTGNYGYTF. CDR3 nucleotides: TGTGCCAGTAGGCGGACAGGGAACTATGGCTACACCTTC.

The CDR3 here is CASRRQGEETQYF. The CDR3 DNA is TGTGCCAGCAGAAGACAGGGCGAAGAGACCCAGTACTTC. This sequence joins TRBV27 and TRBJ2-5, with 7 bases aligning to TRBD1. Germline loops: CDR1 MNHEY, CDR2 SMNVEV (reference sequence). CDR3 length: 13 amino acids. J lost 3 bases, V lost 6 bases, and 4 bases had no gene match.

The chain links TRBV9 to TRBJ2-2, with 7 bases lining up with TRBD2. Germline lookup yields CDR1 SGDLS and CDR2 YYNGEE. The trim removed 3 bases at V and 4 bases at J, leaving 9 bases unmatched. There are 16 residues in the CDR3. CDR3 protein: CASSAGTGGRTGELFF. For the CDR3, the DNA is TGTGCCAGCAGCGCCGGGACGGGGGGACGCACCGGGGAGCTGTTTTTT.

This clone was counted once. The V gene is TRBV7-2, the J gene TRBJ2-4, with no clear D. Germline CDR1 and CDR2: SGHTA and FQGNSA. The CDR3 runs to 15 residues. The germline V and J ends were trimmed by 7 bases and 0 bases, with 13 bases remaining between them. The DNA for the CDR3 is TGTGCCAGCACCCCAAGTGGTTCAGCCAAAAACATTCAGTACTTC. It yields the protein CASTPSGSAKNIQYF. Together with reference TRBV7-2 and TRBJ2-4, the CDR3 gives the full variable domain: GAGVSQSPSNKVTEKGKDVELRCDPISGHTALYWYRQSLGQGLEFLIYFQGNSAPDKSGLPSDRFSAERTGGSVSTLTIQRTQQEDSAVYLCASTPSGSAKNIQYFGAGTRLSVL.

The rearrangement joins TRBV7-9 to TRBJ2-7; possibly TRBD1 for D (6 bases). CDR3 size: 13 residues. The V gene's germline CDR1 is SEHNR and CDR2 FQNEAQ (reference sequence). V lost 5 bases, J lost 1 base, and 9 bases lay in between. The CDR3 here is CASSVDRSYEQYF. In nucleotides, the CDR3 is TGTGCCAGCAGCGTAGACAGGTCCTACGAGCAGTACTTC.

The V and J genes are TRBV5-1 and TRBJ2-7; D is perhaps TRBD2 (6 bases). From germline, CDR1 is SGHRS and CDR2 YFSETQ. This CDR3 has 13 residues. V gave up 4 bases and J gave up 5 bases, with 13 bases separating them. The DNA of the CDR3 is TGCGCCAGCAGCGTACCGGGAGTCGACGAGCAGTACTTC. Encoded protein: CASSVPGVDEQYF.

V is TRBV4-3 and J is TRBJ1-1, with 8 positions matching TRBD1. J gave up 4 bases and V 3 bases, and 4 bases lay outside the gene matches. The CDR3 extends over 14 amino acids. The germline V gene has CDR1 LGHNA and CDR2 YSLEER. This chain's CDR3 is CASSHQDRATEAFF. CDR3 coding DNA: TGCGCCAGCAGCCACCAGGACAGGGCCACTGAAGCTTTCTTT.

The chain is built from TRBV29-1 and TRBJ1-5; TRBD1 might be the D (6 bases). Germline V lookup: CDR1 SQVTM, CDR2 ANQGSEA. CDR3 length: 13 amino acids. The ends were cut back, 1 base at V and 7 bases at J, with 11 bases in the middle. The CDR3 DNA sequence: TGCAGCGTTGAAGGGGGAAGGGGGCAGCCCCAGCATTTT. This codes for CSVEGGRGQPQHF.

The chain employs TRBV10-3 and TRBJ1-1, with D possibly TRBD1 on 5 matching bases. Deletions cut 5 bases from V and 5 bases from J, with 12 bases between. Germline V gives CDR1 ENHRY, CDR2 SYGVKD. CDR3 length: 13 residues. CDR3 in amino acids: CAISSGGGTEAFF. Written as DNA, the CDR3 is TGTGCCATCAGTTCGGGGGGTGGGACTGAAGCTTTCTTT.

The chain links TRBV11-3 to TRBJ1-1; D unresolved. The germline CDR1 and CDR2 sequences are SGHNT and YENEEA. Trimming shortened V by 1 base and J by 5 bases, and 5 bases separated the two germline ends. The length of the CDR3 is 12 residues. DNA for the CDR3: TGTGCCAGCAGCTTAGGGTTGACTGAAGCTTTCTTT. This encodes CASSLGLTEAFF.

V gene TRBV19 combines with J gene TRBJ1-1; possibly TRBD1 for D (6 bases). Germline V gives CDR1 LNHDA, CDR2 SQIVND (reference sequence). The CDR3 runs to 15 residues. Trimming stripped 1 base from V and 0 bases from J, with 9 bases between. The CDR3 coding sequence is TGTGCCAGTAGTATAGGCTGGACAGTGAACACTGAAGCTTTCTTT. Translation gives CASSIGWTVNTEAFF.

The gene calls are TRBV5-6 and TRBJ1-1; D uncertain. Deletions cut 0 bases from V and 0 bases from J, with 6 bases between. CDR1 SGHDT and CDR2 YYEEEE come from the germline V gene. The CDR3 contains 14 residues. CDR3 residues: CASSLGSMNTEAFF. CDR3 bases: TGTGCCAGCAGCTTGGGGAGCATGAACACTGAAGCTTTCTTT.

V gene TRBV4-1 combines with J gene TRBJ2-7, with a possible D match to TRBD2 (7 bases). From germline, CDR1 is MGHRA and CDR2 YSYEKL. The CDR3 has 15 amino acids. V lost 4 bases to trimming and J lost 3 bases, with 16 bases between them. CDR3 protein: CASSRAWGGLYEQYF. DNA of the CDR3: TGCGCCAGCAGCCGGGCCTGGGGGGGCCTCTACGAGCAGTACTTC.

V and J are TRBV7-2 and TRBJ2-3; 12 bases fit TRBD2. The CDR3 spans 16 residues. V shed 4 bases and J 5 bases; nucleotides not matched to a gene: 7. CDR1 is SGHTA, CDR2 FQGNSA, per germline. The CDR3 region has the DNA TGTGCCAGCAGCTCCACACTAGCGGGGGGATTAGATACGCAGTATTTT. Protein: CASSSTLAGGLDTQYF.

The genes are TRBV5-4 and TRBJ1-6, with D possibly being TRBD1 (5 bases). The CDR3 is made up of 14 amino acids. Germline assignment: CDR1 SGHNT and CDR2 YYREEE (reference sequence). V lost 1 base and J lost 10, with 12 bases in between. The DNA for the CDR3 is TGTGCCAGCAGCTTGACCGGGACGGCATCACCCCTCCACTTT. This codes for CASSLTGTASPLHF.

The chain couples TRBV5-4 to TRBJ1-2; 7 nucleotides match TRBD1. The CDR3 sequence is 13 residues long. In germline, CDR1 is SGHNT, CDR2 YYREEE (reference sequence). V gave up 4 bases and J gave up 4 bases; unmatched junction bases: 4. Here the CDR3 reads CASSTTGAYGYTF. The CDR3 coding sequence is TGTGCCAGCAGCACAACAGGGGCCTATGGCTACACCTTC.

This clone has only one observation. V gene TRBV27 combines with J gene TRBJ1-2, with 9 bases fitting TRBD1. Germline loops: CDR1 MNHEY, CDR2 SMNVEV (reference sequence). The J segment lost 5 bases and the V segment lost 6 bases, leaving 16 bases of the junction unmatched. The CDR3 runs 17 residues. This CDR3 is CASRILRDRDVVYGYTF. The CDR3 nucleotides are TGTGCCAGCAGGATTCTCCGGGACAGGGACGTCGTATATGGCTACACCTTC.

V and J are TRBV2 and TRBJ1-4; 7 bases align to TRBD1. The CDR3 is 19 amino acids. After removal of 4 bases from V and 5 bases from J, the junction contained 19 bases not matched to a gene. Germline V CDR1 and CDR2: SNHLY, FYNNEI. The DNA for the CDR3 is TGTGCCAGCAGTGCAAGGTTAACAGGGGCAACTGCGTGGAATGAAAAACTGTTTTTT. Its protein product is CASSARLTGATAWNEKLFF.

The chain recombines TRBV18 with TRBJ1-1, with 8 bases aligning to TRBD1. After removal of 2 bases from V and 1 base from J, the junction contained 3 bases not matched to a gene. Germline V CDR1 and CDR2: KGHSH, LQKENI. The CDR3 covers 15 residues. The CDR3 region has the DNA TGTGCCAGCTCACCAAAAGGACAGGGGAACACTGAAGCTTTCTTT. Translated: CASSPKGQGNTEAFF. The full variable domain, its missing parts supplied by reference TRBV18 and TRBJ1-1, is NAGVMQNPRHLVRRRGQEARLRCSPMKGHSHVYWYRQLPEEGLKFMVYLQKENIIDESGMPKERFSAEFPKEGPSILRIQQVVRGDSAAYFCASSPKGQGNTEAFFGQGTRLTVV.

The chain employs TRBV7-9 and TRBJ1-3; D remains unclear. The CDR3 has 13 amino acids. Deletions cut 8 bases from V and 2 bases from J, with 10 bases between. From germline, CDR1 is SEHNR and CDR2 FQNEAQ (reference sequence). The CDR3 sequence is CASYGRAGNTIYF. The CDR3 nucleotides read TGTGCCAGCTACGGGAGGGCTGGAAACACCATATATTTT.

V gene TRBV9 combines with J gene TRBJ2-7; D call uncertain. Trimming cost V 0 bases and J 2 bases, with 9 bases left between them. CDR1 is SGDLS, CDR2 YYNGEE, per germline. This CDR3 is 14 amino acids long. CDR3 protein: CASSVGGITYEQYF. The DNA of the CDR3 is TGTGCCAGCAGCGTAGGAGGAATTACCTACGAGCAGTACTTC.

V gene TRBV19 combines with J gene TRBJ1-5, with D possibly being TRBD1 (6 bases). CDR1 is LNHDA, CDR2 SQIVND, per germline (reference sequence). Trimming stripped 3 bases from V and 1 base from J, with 10 bases between. CDR3 size: 15 residues. The CDR3 bases are TGTGCCAGTAGTATGGGGGGCAGAAGCAATCAGCCCCAGCATTTT. Translating gives CASSMGGRSNQPQHF.